A selection of T cell receptor beta chains follows, all from one sample in a study of T cells after yellow fever vaccination. MiXCR, run by TCRdb on the 5' RACE reads, gives a single entry per CDR3 protein. Altogether some 290,000 distinct CDR3 sequences are present, around 11% being singletons, with the ten largest covering 2.5% to 4%. Sequences were derived from CD4+ T cells sorted from PBMCs, sampled 45 days after the yellow fever booster vaccination. All receptors derive from a man younger than 35 who received the YFV17D yellow fever vaccine. Each CDR3 is given with its conserved first and last residue. Clone size is stated in some rows and not others, as once, few, many or a class when expanded.

TRBJ2-5,TRBV4-2,many,CASSQKAGEETQYF
TRBJ1-5,TRBV5-6,few,CASSSGRFNQPQHF
TRBJ2-2,TRBV28,.,CASSSSTRELFF
TRBJ2-7,TRBV18,many,CASSGTSGSYEQYF
TRBJ1-2,TRBV4-1,.,CASSHPARAGGYTF
TRBJ2-2,TRBV14,many,CASSQGPRGRLTGELFF
TRBJ1-2,TRBV12-3/TRBV12-4,many,CASSFGAIQGAAGYTF
TRBJ2-3,TRBV5-5,.,CASSVSGQTPNPSTDTQYF
TRBJ2-2,TRBV18,.,CASSPGQGANTGELFF
TRBJ1-4,TRBV2,many,CASTGTGNEKLFF
TRBJ2-3,TRBV29-1,many,CSLIFADTQYF
TRBJ1-2,TRBV29-1,.,CSVPRRQGRGYTF
TRBJ2-3,TRBV7-3,many,CASSSLAGELDTQYF
TRBJ1-1,TRBV24-1,.,CATSDGVRGFF
TRBJ2-7,TRBV12-3/TRBV12-4,many,CASRRDRAGYEQYF
TRBJ2-7,TRBV5-5,.,CASSRDGTYEQYF
TRBJ2-7,TRBV20-1,.,CSASGVTYEQYF
TRBJ1-3,TRBV7-9,.,CASSTRRIGNTIYF
TRBJ1-1,TRBV6-6,few,CASSYSRVDTEAFF
TRBJ1-2,TRBV12-3/TRBV12-4,few,CASSPGQGVGYTF
TRBJ1-2,TRBV20-1,few,CSARQGSHLGYTF
TRBJ2-1,TRBV9,few,CASSVAPASNEQFF
TRBJ2-3,TRBV24-1,many,CATSDDRGREGTDTQYF
TRBJ2-7,TRBV20-1,few,CSAPKGQTYEQYF
TRBJ2-1,TRBV7-2,many,CASSISGGIRPEQFF
TRBJ2-3,TRBV2,.,CASSVGRRTDTQYF
TRBJ1-6,TRBV7-9,.,CASSLDGQLAPLHF
TRBJ1-4,TRBV7-6,.,CASSHRGINEKLFF
TRBJ1-6,TRBV5-1,many,CASSFTGGGGAGNSPLHF
TRBJ2-1,TRBV7-2,few,CASSLAWWAYNEQFF
TRBJ2-3,TRBV5-1,many,CASSYRTERSDTQYF
TRBJ2-5,TRBV10-2,.,CASSERAGGGETQYF
TRBJ1-4,TRBV2,.,CASSDRGQVSEKLFF
TRBJ1-1,TRBV7-9,few,CASSSGQGTSTEAFF
TRBJ1-5,TRBV27,many,CASSFGGRAQPQHF
TRBJ1-1,TRBV5-1,.,CASSSPGQPNTEAFF
TRBJ2-7,TRBV5-4,few,CASSAQTGAYEQYF
TRBJ1-1,TRBV10-2,few,CASRQGGTEAFF
TRBJ1-3,TRBV3-1,.,CASSHSGSGNTIYF
TRBJ1-1,TRBV5-5,few,CASSQGQRTRTEAFF
TRBJ2-1,TRBV6-2/TRBV6-3,.,CATRVTGRDEQFF
TRBJ1-1,TRBV5-1,.,CASSLGPQGNPEAFF
TRBJ2-3,TRBV4-3,few,CASSQEGRSGGTDTQYF
TRBJ2-4,TRBV29-1,many,CSVVTQAKNIQYF
TRBJ1-5,TRBV7-2,many,CASSLSGLPQHF